This T cell receptor (beta chain) was obtained from a study of cytomegalovirus exposure and HLA in healthy donors. General study results and limits: Altogether, some 160 TCR beta chains were recorded as cytomegalovirus-associated. Some segments of the V type, notably TRBV6-2 and TRBV6-3, were excluded as indistinguishable. Serostatus for CMV was the only available immune exposure information.

About this clone itself: Antigen unknown.

V gave up 3 bases and J gave up 0 bases, with 9 bases separating them. Germline loops: CDR1 SGDLS, CDR2 YYNGEE. The CDR3 is 15 residues long. Both 60 Vbeta primers and 13 Jbeta primers went into the PCR. Repertoires were generated with immunoSEQ multiplex PCR, while TCRdb's copy carries only in-frame clones and drops some. Here the sample spans around 130,000 clones, around three quarters being singletons. Sequenced material: PBMCs. The chain has TRBV9 and TRBJ2-2; D might be TRBD1 (5 bases). This receptor was obtained from a man aged 25-45 years in good health and CMV-seronegative. The DNA for the CDR3 is TGTGCCAGCAGCGAGGACACTACGAACACCGGGGAGCTGTTTTTT. It yields the protein CASSEDTTNTGELFF.